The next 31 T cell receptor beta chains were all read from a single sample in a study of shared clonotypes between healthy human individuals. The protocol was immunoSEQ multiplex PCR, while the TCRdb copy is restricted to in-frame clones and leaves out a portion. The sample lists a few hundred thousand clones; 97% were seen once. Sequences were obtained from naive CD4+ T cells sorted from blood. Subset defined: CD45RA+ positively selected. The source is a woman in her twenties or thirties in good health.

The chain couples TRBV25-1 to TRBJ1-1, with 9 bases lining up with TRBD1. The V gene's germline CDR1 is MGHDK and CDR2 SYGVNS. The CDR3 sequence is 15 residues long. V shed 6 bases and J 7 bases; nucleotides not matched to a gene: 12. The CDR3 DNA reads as TGTGCCAGCAGACCCGGGAAGGACAGGGGAGGTGAAGCTTTCTTT. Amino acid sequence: CASRPGKDRGGEAFF.

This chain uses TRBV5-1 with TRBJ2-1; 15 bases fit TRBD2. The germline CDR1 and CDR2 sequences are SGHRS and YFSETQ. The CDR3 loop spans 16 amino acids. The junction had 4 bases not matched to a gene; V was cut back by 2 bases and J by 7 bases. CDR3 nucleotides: TGCGCCAGCAGCTTCAGGACTAGCGGGAGGGGTAATGAGCAGTTCTTC. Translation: CASSFRTSGRGNEQFF.

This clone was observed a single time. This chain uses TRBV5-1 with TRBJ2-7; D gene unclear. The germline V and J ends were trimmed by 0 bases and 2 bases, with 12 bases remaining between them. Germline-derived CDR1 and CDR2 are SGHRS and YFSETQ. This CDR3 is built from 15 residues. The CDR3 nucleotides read TGCGCCAGCAGCTTGGGTCCAGACTCACCCTACGAGCAGTACTTC. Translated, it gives CASSLGPDSPYEQYF.

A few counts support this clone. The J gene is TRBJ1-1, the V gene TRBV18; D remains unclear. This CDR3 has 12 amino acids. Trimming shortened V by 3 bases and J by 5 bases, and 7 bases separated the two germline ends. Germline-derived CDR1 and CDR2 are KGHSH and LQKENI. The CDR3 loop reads CASSPLATEAFF. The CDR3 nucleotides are TGTGCCAGCTCACCCCTGGCAACTGAAGCTTTCTTT.

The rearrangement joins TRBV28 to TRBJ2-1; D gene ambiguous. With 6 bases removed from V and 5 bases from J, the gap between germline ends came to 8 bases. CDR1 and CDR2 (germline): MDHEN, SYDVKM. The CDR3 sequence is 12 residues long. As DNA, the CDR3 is TGTGCCAGCAGCTCCCTCCACAATGAGCAGTTCTTC. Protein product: CASSSLHNEQFF.

The CDR3 nucleotides are TGTGCCAGCAGCTTAAGTACAGGCGTTGATTACGAGCAGTACTTC. Encoded protein: CASSLSTGVDYEQYF. V is TRBV7-9 and J is TRBJ2-7, with D perhaps TRBD1 (5 bases). The CDR3 sequence is 15 residues long. CDR1 and CDR2 from the germline V gene are SEHNR and FQNEAQ (reference sequence). V was trimmed by 2 bases and J by 4 bases, leaving 15 bases between them.

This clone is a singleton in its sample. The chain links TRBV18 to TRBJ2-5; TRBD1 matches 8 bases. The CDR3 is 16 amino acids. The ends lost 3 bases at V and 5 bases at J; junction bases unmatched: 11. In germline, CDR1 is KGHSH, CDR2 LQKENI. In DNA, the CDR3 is TGTGCCAGCTCACCCACGACAGGGGTTGCGGGGGAGACCCAGTACTTC. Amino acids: CASSPTTGVAGETQYF.

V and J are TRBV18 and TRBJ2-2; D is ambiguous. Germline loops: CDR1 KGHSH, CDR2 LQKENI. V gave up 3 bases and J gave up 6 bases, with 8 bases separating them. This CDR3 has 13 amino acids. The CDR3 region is CASSPSSPGELFF. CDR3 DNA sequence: TGTGCCAGCTCACCCAGTTCACCCGGGGAGCTGTTTTTT.

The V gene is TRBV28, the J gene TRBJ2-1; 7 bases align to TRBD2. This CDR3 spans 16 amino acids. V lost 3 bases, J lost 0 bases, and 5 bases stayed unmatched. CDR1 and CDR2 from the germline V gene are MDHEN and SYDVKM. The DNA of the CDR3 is TGTGCCAGCAGTTTGGCGGGAGTACTCTCCTACAATGAGCAGTTCTTC. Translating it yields CASSLAGVLSYNEQFF. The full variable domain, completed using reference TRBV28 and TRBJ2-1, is DVKVTQSSRYLVKRTGEKVFLECVQDMDHENMFWYRQDPGLGLRLIYFSYDVKMKEKGDIPEGYSVSREKKERFSLILESASTNQTSMYLCASSLAGVLSYNEQFFGPGTRLTVL.

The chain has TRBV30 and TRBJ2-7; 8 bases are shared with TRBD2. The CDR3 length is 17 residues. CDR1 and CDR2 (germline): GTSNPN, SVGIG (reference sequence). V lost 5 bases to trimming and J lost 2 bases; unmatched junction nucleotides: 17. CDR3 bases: TGTGCCTGGCGGGGGGGGAGGAGGGGAATAAGAACCTACGAGCAGTACTTC. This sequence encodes CAWRGGRRGIRTYEQYF.

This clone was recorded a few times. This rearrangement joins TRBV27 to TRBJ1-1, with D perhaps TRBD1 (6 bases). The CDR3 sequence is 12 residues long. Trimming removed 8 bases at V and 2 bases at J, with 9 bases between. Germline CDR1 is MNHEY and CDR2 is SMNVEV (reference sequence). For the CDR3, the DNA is TGTGCCAGCGGGGGGGGCAACACTGAAGCTTTCTTT. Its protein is CASGGGNTEAFF.

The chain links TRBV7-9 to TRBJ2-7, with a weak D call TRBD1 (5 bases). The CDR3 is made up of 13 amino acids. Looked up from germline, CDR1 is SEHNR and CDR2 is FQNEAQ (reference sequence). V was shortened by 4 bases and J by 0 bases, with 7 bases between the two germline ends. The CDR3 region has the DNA TGTGCCAGCAGCTCGGACAACTCCTACGAGCAGTACTTC. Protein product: CASSSDNSYEQYF.

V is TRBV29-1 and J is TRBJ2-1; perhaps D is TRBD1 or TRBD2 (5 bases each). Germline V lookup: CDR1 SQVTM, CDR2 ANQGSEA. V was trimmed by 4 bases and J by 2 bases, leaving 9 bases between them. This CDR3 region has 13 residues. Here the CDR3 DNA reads TGCAGCGTTGGAGGGGTCCCCTACAATGAGCAGTTCTTC. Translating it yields CSVGGVPYNEQFF.

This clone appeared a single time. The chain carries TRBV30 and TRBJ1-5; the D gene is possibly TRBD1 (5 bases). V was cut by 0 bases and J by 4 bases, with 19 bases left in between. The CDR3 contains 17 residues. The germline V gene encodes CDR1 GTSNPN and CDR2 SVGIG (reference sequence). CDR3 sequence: CAWSVGQGKGANQPQHF. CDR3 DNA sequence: TGTGCCTGGAGTGTTGGTCAGGGTAAAGGGGCAAATCAGCCCCAGCATTTT. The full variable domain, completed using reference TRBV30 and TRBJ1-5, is SQTIHQWPATLVQPVGSPLSLECTVEGTSNPNLYWYRQAAGRGLQLLFYSVGIGQISSEVPQNLSASRPQDRQFILSSKKLLLSDSGFYLCAWSVGQGKGANQPQHFGDGTRLSIL.

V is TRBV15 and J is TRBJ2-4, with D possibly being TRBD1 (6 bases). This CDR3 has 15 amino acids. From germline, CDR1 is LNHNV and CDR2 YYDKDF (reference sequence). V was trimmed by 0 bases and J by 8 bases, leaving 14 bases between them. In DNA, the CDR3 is TGTGCCACCAGCAGAGATGCAACAGGGTGGGACATTCAGTACTTC. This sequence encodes CATSRDATGWDIQYF.

The CDR3 here is CACLSGAASPLHF. CDR3 DNA: TGTGCCTGTTTGTCAGGGGCGGCCTCACCCCTCCACTTT. J is TRBJ1-6 and V is TRBV30, with a tentative D call TRBD1 (6 bases). Germline V gives CDR1 GTSNPN, CDR2 SVGIG (reference sequence). This CDR3 spans 13 amino acids. V gave up 6 bases and J gave up 10 bases, with 16 bases separating them.

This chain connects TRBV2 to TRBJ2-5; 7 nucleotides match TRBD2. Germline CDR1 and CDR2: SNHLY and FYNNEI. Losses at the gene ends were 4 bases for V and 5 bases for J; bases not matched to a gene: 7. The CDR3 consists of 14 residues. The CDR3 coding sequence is TGTGCCAGCAGTGTTCGGCGGGAGTTGGAGACCCAGTACTTC. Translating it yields CASSVRRELETQYF.

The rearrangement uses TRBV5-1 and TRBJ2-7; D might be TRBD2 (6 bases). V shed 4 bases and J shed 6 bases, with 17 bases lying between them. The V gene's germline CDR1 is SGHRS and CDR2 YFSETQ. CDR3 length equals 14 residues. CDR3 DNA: TGCGCCAGCAGCCTCGGGGGTTCCCCGGGCGAGCAGTACTTC. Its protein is CASSLGGSPGEQYF.

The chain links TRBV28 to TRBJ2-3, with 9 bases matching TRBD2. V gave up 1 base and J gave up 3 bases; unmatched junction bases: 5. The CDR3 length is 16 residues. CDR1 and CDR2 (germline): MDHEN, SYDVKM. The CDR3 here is CASSLFSGSGTDTQYF. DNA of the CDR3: TGTGCCAGCAGTTTATTTAGCGGGAGCGGAACAGATACGCAGTATTTT.

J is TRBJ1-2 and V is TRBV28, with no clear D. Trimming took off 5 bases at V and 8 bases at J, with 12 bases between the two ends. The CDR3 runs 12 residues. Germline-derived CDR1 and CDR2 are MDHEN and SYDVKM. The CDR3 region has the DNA TGTGCCAGCAGTATGTTGGTGCGAGGCTACACCTTC. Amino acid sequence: CASSMLVRGYTF.

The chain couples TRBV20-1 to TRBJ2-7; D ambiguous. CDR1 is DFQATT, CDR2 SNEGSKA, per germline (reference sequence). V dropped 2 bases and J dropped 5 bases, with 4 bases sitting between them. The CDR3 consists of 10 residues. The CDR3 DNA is TGCAGTGCTAGAATGGACGAGCAGTACTTC. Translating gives CSARMDEQYF.

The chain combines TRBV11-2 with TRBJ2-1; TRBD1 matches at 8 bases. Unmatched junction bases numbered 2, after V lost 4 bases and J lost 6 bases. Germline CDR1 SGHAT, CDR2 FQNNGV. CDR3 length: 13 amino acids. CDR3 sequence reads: CASSWTGSNEQFF. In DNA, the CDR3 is TGTGCCAGCAGCTGGACAGGGAGCAATGAGCAGTTCTTC.

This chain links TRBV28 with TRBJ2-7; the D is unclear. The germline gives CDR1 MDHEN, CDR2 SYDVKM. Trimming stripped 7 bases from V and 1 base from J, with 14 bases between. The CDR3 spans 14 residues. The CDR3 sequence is CASISIGSSYEQYF. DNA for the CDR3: TGTGCCAGCATTTCTATAGGTAGTTCCTACGAGCAGTACTTC.

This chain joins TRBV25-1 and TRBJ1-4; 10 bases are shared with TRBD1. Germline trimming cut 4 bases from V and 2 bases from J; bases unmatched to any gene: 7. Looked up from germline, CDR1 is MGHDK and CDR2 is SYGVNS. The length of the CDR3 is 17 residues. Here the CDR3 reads CASSVPDRGPTNEKLFF. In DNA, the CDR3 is TGTGCCAGCAGTGTCCCCGACAGGGGGCCTACTAATGAAAAACTGTTTTTT.

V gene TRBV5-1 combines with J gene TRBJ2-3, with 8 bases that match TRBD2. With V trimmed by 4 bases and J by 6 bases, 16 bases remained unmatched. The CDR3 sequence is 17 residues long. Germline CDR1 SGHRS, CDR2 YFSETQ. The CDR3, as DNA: TGCGCCAGCAGCACAACTAGCGGCAGAGAACGGGCGGATACGCAGTATTTT. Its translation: CASSTTSGRERADTQYF.

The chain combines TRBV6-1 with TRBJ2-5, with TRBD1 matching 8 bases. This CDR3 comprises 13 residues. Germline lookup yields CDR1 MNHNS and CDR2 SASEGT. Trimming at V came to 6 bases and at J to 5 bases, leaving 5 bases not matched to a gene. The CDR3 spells CASRQGARETQYF. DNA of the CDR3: TGTGCCAGCAGGCAGGGGGCGAGGGAGACCCAGTACTTC.

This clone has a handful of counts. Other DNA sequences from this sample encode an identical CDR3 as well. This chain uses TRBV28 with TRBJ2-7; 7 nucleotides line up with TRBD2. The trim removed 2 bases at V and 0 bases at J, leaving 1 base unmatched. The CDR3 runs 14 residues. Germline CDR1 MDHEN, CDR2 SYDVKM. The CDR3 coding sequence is TGTGCCAGCAGTTTAGCGGGAGTCTCCTACGAGCAGTACTTC. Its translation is CASSLAGVSYEQYF.

The DNA for the CDR3 is TGTGCCACCTCTCCGGTTCCGGGACTAGTAGACAATGAGCAGTTCTTC. Translation: CATSPVPGLVDNEQFF. The chain links TRBV28 to TRBJ2-1; 8 nucleotides line up with TRBD2. The length of the CDR3 is 16 residues. Trimming at V came to 10 bases and at J to 5 bases, leaving 16 bases not matched to a gene. CDR1 MDHEN and CDR2 SYDVKM come from the germline V gene.

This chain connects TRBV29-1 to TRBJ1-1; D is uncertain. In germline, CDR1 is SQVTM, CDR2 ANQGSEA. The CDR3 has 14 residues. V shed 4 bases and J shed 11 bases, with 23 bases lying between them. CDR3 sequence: CSVGLLGGRITAFF. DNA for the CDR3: TGCAGCGTTGGGCTTCTGGGAGGGCGGATCACGGCTTTCTTT.

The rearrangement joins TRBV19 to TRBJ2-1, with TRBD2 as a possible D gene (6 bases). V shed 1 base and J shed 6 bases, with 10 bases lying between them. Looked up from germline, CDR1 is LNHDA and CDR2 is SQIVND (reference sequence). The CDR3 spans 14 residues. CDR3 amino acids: CASSIVTRGNEQFF. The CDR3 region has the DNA TGTGCCAGTAGTATAGTAACGCGGGGCAATGAGCAGTTCTTC.

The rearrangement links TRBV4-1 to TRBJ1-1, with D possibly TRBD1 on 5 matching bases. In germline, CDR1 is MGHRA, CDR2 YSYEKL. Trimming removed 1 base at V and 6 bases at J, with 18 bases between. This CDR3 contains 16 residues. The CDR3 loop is CASSQVGLGAGAEAFF. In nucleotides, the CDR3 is TGCGCCAGCAGCCAAGTGGGGCTAGGGGCCGGGGCTGAAGCTTTCTTT.